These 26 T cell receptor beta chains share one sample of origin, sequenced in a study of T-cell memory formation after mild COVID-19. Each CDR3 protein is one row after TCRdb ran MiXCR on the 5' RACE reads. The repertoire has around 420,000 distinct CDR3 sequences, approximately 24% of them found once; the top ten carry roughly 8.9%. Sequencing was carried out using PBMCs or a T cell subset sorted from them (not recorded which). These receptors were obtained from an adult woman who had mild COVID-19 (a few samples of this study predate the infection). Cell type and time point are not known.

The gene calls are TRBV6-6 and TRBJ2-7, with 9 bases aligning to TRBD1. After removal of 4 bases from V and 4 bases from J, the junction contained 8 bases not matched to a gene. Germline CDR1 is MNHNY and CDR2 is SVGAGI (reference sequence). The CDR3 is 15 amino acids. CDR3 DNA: TGTGCCAGCAGTTCCCCAGACAGGGGGTTATACGAGCAGTACTTC. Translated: CASSSPDRGLYEQYF.

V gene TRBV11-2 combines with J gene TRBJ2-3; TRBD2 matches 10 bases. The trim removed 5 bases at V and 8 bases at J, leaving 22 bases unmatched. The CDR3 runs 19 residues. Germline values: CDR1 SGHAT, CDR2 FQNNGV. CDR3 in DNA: TGTGCCAGCAGCCCACTTGGGGCTAGCGGGAGACTTGTCGGGGGTACGCAGTATTTT. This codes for CASSPLGASGRLVGGTQYF.

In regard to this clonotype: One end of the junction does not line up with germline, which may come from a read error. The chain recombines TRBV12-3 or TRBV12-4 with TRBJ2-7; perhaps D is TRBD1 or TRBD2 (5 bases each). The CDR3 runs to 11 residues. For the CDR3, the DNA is TGTGCCAGCGGGACCCCCTATGAGCAGTACTTC. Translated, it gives CASGTPYEQYF.

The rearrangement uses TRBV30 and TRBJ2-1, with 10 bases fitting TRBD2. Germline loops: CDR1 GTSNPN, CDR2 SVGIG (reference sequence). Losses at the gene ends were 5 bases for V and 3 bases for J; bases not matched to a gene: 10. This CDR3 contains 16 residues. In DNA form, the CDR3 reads TGTGCCTGGGGCACGGGTCGGACTAGCGGCTACAATGAGCAGTTCTTC. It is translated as CAWGTGRTSGYNEQFF.

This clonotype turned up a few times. CDR3 nucleotide sequence: TGCGCCAGCAGCCAAGATTATCACGAGCAGTACTTC. Its protein is CASSQDYHEQYF. The genes are TRBV4-1 and TRBJ2-7; D call uncertain. The CDR3 has 12 amino acids. Germline V gene lookup returns CDR1 MGHRA and CDR2 YSYEKL. The V end was cut by 0 bases, the J end by 5 bases, with 5 bases between.

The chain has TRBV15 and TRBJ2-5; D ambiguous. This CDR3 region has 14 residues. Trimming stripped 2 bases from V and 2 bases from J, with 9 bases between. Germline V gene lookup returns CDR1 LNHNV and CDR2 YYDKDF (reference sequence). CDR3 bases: TGTGCCACCAGCAGAAAAAAATTTCAAGAGACCCAGTACTTC. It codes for CATSRKKFQETQYF.

The CDR3 region has the DNA TGTGCCATCAGTGAGGGGGACCGATCGGGGGCGGTGACCCAGTACTTC. It specifies CAISEGDRSGAVTQYF. The genes are TRBV10-3 and TRBJ2-5, with D possibly being TRBD1 or TRBD2 (6 bases each). Germline assignment: CDR1 ENHRY and CDR2 SYGVKD. This CDR3 is built from 16 residues. V was clipped by 2 bases and J by 7 bases, with 20 bases between them.

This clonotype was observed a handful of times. DNA of the CDR3: TGTGCCAGCAGCTTAGGACTAGCGGGGGCCCGGCCAGATACGCAGTATTTT. Protein: CASSLGLAGARPDTQYF. The V gene is TRBV7-9, the J gene TRBJ2-3; 12 bases are shared with TRBD2. The CDR3 runs to 17 residues. From germline, CDR1 is SEHNR and CDR2 FQNEAQ (reference sequence). The V and J ends lost 1 base and 4 bases, in that order; junction bases with no gene match: 6.

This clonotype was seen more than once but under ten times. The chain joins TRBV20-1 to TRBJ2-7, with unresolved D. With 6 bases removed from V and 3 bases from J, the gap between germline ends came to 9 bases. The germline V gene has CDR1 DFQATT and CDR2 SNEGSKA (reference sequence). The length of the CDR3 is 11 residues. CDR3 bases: TGCAGTGCCCACGAAATCTACGAGCAGTACTTC. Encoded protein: CSAHEIYEQYF.

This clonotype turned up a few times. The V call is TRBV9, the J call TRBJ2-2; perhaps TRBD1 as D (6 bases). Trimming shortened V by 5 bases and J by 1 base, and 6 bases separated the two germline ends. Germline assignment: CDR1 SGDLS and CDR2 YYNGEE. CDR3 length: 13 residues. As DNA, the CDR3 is TGTGCCAGCAGAGGGGGGAACACCGGGGAGCTGTTTTTT. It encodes CASRGGNTGELFF.

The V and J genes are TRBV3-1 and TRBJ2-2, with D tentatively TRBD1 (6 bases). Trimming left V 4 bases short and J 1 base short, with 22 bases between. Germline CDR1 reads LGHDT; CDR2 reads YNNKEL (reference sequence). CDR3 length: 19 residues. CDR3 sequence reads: CASSLARPRDTWNTGELFF. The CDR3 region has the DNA TGTGCCAGCAGCCTCGCCCGTCCGAGGGACACATGGAACACCGGGGAGCTGTTTTTT.

CDR3 nucleotide sequence: TGCAGTGCTTTGCTCGGACAGGCTGGTTGGGCTTCACCCCTCCACTTT. Amino acid sequence: CSALLGQAGWASPLHF. The J gene is TRBJ1-6, the V gene TRBV20-1; TRBD1 agrees at 7 bases. This CDR3 contains 16 residues. Per the germline V gene, CDR1 is DFQATT and CDR2 is SNEGSKA (reference sequence). After removal of 5 bases from V and 9 bases from J, the junction contained 16 bases not matched to a gene.

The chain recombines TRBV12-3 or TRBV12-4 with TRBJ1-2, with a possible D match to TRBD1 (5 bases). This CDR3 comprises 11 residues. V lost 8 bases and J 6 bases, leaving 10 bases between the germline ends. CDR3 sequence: CASGGDDGYTF. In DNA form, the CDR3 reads TGTGCCAGCGGGGGGGACGATGGCTACACCTTC.

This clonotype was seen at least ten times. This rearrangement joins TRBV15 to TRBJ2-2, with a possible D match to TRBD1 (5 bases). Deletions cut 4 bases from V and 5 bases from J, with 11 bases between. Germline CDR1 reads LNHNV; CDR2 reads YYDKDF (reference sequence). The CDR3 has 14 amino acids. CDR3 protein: CATSKDGATGELFF. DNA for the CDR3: TGTGCCACCAGCAAAGATGGGGCTACCGGGGAGCTGTTTTTT.

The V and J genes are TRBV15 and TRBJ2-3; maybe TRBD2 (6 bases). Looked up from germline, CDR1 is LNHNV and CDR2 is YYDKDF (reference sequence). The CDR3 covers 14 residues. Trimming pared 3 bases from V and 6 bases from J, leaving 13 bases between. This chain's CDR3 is CATSSTGVPDTQYF. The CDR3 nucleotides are TGTGCCACCAGCAGCACGGGGGTACCGGATACGCAGTATTTT.

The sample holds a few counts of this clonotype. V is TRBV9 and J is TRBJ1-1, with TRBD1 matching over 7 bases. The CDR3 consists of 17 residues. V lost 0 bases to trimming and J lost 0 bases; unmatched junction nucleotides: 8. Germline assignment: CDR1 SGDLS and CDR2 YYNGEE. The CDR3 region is CASSVEGQPEVNTEAFF. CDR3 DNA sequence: TGTGCCAGCAGCGTAGAGGGACAGCCGGAAGTGAACACTGAAGCTTTCTTT.

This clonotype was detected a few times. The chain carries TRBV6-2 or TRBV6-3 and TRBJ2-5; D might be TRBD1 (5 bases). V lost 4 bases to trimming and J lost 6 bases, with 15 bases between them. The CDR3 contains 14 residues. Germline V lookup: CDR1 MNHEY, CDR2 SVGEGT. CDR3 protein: CASSSDSSKKTQYF. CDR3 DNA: TGTGCCAGCAGTTCCGACAGTTCGAAGAAGACCCAGTACTTC.

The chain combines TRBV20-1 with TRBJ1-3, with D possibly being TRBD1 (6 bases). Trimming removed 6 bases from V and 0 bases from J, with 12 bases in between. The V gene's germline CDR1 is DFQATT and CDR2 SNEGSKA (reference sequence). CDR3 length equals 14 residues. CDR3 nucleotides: TGCAGTGCGGGGGGACACGGCTCTGGAAACACCATATATTTT. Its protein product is CSAGGHGSGNTIYF.

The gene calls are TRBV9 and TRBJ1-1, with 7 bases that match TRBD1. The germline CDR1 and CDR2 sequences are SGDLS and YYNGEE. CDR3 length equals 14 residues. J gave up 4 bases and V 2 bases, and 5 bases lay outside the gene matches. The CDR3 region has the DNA TGTGCCAGCAGCGTGGGGGACAGTGGCACTGAAGCTTTCTTT. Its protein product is CASSVGDSGTEAFF. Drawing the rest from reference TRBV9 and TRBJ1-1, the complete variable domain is DSGVTQTPKHLITATGQRVTLRCSPRSGDLSVYWYQQSLDQGLQFLIQYYNGEERAKGNILERFSAQQFPDLHSELNLSSLELGDSALYFCASSVGDSGTEAFFGQGTRLTVV.

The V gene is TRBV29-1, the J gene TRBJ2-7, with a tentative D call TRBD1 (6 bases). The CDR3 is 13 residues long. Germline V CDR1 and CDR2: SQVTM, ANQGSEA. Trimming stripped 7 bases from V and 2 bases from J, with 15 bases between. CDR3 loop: CSAEAGTTYEQYF. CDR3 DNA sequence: TGCAGCGCCGAAGCCGGGACAACCTACGAGCAGTACTTC.

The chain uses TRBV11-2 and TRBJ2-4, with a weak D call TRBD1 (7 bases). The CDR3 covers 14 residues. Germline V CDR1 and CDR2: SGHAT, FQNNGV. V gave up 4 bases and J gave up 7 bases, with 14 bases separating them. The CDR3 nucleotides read TGTGCCAGCAGCTCCTCACAGGGGAGGAACATTCAGTACTTC. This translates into CASSSSQGRNIQYF. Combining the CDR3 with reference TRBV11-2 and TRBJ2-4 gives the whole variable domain EAGVAQSPRYKIIEKRQSVAFWCNPISGHATLYWYQQILGQGPKLLIQFQNNGVVDDSQLPKDRFSAERLKGVDSTLKIQPAKLEDSAVYLCASSSSQGRNIQYFGAGTRLSVL.

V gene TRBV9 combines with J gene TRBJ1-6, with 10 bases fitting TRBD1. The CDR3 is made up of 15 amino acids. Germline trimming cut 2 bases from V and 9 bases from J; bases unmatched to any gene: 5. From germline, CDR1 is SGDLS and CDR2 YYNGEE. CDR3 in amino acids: CASSVRTGGGSPLHF. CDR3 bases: TGTGCCAGCAGCGTCAGGACAGGGGGTGGTTCACCCCTCCACTTT.

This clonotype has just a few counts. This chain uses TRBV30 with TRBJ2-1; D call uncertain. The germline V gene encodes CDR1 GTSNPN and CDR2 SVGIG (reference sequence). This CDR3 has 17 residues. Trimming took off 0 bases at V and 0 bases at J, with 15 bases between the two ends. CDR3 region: CAWSVGRPLGSYNEQFF. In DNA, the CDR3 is TGTGCCTGGAGTGTAGGGCGACCTCTAGGCTCCTACAATGAGCAGTTCTTC.

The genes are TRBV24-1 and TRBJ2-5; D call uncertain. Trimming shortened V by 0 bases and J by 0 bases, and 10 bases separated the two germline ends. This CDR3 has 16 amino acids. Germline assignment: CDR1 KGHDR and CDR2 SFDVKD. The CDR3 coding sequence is TGTGCCACCAGTGATTTGGGATTAGGTTACCAAGAGACCCAGTACTTC. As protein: CATSDLGLGYQETQYF.

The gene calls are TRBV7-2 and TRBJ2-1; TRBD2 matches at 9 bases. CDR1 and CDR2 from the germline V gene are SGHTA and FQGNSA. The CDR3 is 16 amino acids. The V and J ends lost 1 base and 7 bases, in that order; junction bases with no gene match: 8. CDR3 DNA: TGTGCCAGCAGCTTAGGCCCAGCGGGAGGCATTAATGAGCAGTTCTTC. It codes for CASSLGPAGGINEQFF.

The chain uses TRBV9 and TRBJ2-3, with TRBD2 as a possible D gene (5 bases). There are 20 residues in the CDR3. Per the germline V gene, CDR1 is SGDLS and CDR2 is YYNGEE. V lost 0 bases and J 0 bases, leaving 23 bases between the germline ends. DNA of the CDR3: TGTGCCAGCAGCGTAGCAACGGACGCGGGCCGCTCCCCTAGCACAGATACGCAGTATTTT. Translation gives CASSVATDAGRSPSTDTQYF. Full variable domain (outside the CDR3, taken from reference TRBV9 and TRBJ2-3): DSGVTQTPKHLITATGQRVTLRCSPRSGDLSVYWYQQSLDQGLQFLIQYYNGEERAKGNILERFSAQQFPDLHSELNLSSLELGDSALYFCASSVATDAGRSPSTDTQYFGPGTRLTVL.